Each of the 26 T cell receptor beta chains below was sequenced from the same sample in a study of early T cells in non-severe SARS-CoV-2 infection (dated by TCRdb to about 2021). Library preparation employed 5' RACE. The instrument was a NextSeq 500. TCRdb redid the processing of the public reads, applying fastp at Q25 and MiXCR, and retained in-frame beta chains. Records with the same CDR3 protein are collapsed into one entry carrying the most frequent genes and DNA. The sample table shows roughly 86,000 distinct CDR3 sequences, and over 5% are seen once. The biggest ten clones account for about 8% of the sample. Sequencing was performed on whole blood. The receptor source for this set is an adult who was a healthcare worker with PCR-confirmed SARS-CoV-2 infection or an uninfected control (not recorded which).

The chain links TRBV11-2 to TRBJ2-3; perhaps TRBD1 as D (6 bases). Between the trimmed V and J ends, which lost 2 bases and 2 bases, there was a span of 17 bases. The CDR3 runs to 17 residues. In germline, CDR1 is SGHAT, CDR2 FQNNGV. In DNA, the CDR3 is TGTGCCAGCAGCTTAACCCCCAGGGACACCCACACAGATACGCAGTATTTT. This codes for CASSLTPRDTHTDTQYF.

This clonotype was counted a few times. The chain uses TRBV11-1 and TRBJ2-3; D is unresolved. Deletions cut 1 base from V and 0 bases from J, with 8 bases between. The CDR3 has 15 amino acids. From germline, CDR1 is SGHAT and CDR2 FQDESV (reference sequence). The DNA of the CDR3 is TGTGCCAGCAGCTTAGAAGCGCCGAGCACAGATACGCAGTATTTT. Its translation: CASSLEAPSTDTQYF. Full variable domain (outside the CDR3, taken from reference TRBV11-1 and TRBJ2-3): EAEVAQSPRYKITEKSQAVAFWCDPISGHATLYWYRQILGQGPELLVQFQDESVVDDSQLPKDRFSAERLKGVDSTLKIQPAELGDSAMYLCASSLEAPSTDTQYFGPGTRLTVL.

This clonotype occurred a few times. V and J are TRBV6-6 and TRBJ1-1; TRBD1 agrees at 7 bases. The J segment lost 2 bases and the V segment lost 2 bases, leaving 5 bases of the junction unmatched. CDR3 length: 15 amino acids. The germline V gene has CDR1 MNHNY and CDR2 SVGAGI (reference sequence). The CDR3 protein is CASSYTDRVNTEAFF. The CDR3 DNA sequence: TGTGCCAGCAGTTACACCGACAGGGTTAACACTGAAGCTTTCTTT.

This clonotype was counted a few times. The rearrangement uses TRBV20-1 and TRBJ2-3; tentatively, D is TRBD1 or TRBD2 (6 bases each). Germline V gene sequence: CDR1 DFQATT, CDR2 SNEGSKA (reference sequence). This CDR3 spans 15 amino acids. The V gene lost 4 bases and the J gene lost 5 bases, with 19 bases spanning the gap. CDR3 nucleotides: TGCAGTGCTATTTTCGGGGGCCACTATGAAGATACGCAGTATTTT. It is translated as CSAIFGGHYEDTQYF.

The J gene is TRBJ1-1, the V gene TRBV10-3, with D perhaps matching TRBD1 (5 bases). The V end lost 4 bases, the J end lost 4 bases, and 16 bases lay between the germline ends. The CDR3 sequence is 15 residues long. CDR1 is ENHRY, CDR2 SYGVKD, per germline. CDR3 nucleotide sequence: TGTGCCATCAGTGTAGGGACTAAGCAGTTCACTGAAGCTTTCTTT. It translates to CAISVGTKQFTEAFF.

Many counts were recorded for this clonotype. This chain uses TRBV7-2 with TRBJ2-7; D is unresolved. Germline V gives CDR1 SGHTA, CDR2 FQGNSA. The CDR3 runs to 13 residues. V dropped 1 base and J dropped 4 bases, with 8 bases sitting between them. The chain's CDR3 is CASSLDSIYEQYF. In DNA, the CDR3 is TGTGCCAGCAGCTTAGACAGCATTTACGAGCAGTACTTC.

This clonotype was detected ten times or more. The CDR3 sequence is CSVEDRDYEQYF. CDR3 sequence (DNA): TGCAGCGTTGAAGACAGGGATTACGAGCAGTACTTC. The chain combines TRBV29-1 with TRBJ2-7, with D tentatively TRBD1 (5 bases). CDR3 length: 12 amino acids. Trimming shortened V by 0 bases and J by 4 bases, and 7 bases separated the two germline ends. Germline CDR1 reads SQVTM; CDR2 reads ANQGSEA.

This sequence joins TRBV20-1 and TRBJ2-7; tentatively, D is TRBD1 (6 bases). CDR3 size: 14 residues. V lost 3 bases, J lost 2 bases, and 14 bases lay in between. CDR1 and CDR2 from the germline V gene are DFQATT and SNEGSKA (reference sequence). In DNA, the CDR3 is TGCAGTGCTAGGTTGACAGGACCCCCCTACGAGCAGTACTTC. Translated: CSARLTGPPYEQYF.

The chain joins TRBV27 to TRBJ2-7; no clear D gene. Trimming pared 2 bases from V and 2 bases from J, leaving 7 bases between. Germline CDR1 and CDR2: MNHEY and SMNVEV (reference sequence). This CDR3 is built from 13 residues. The CDR3 spells CASSLGVTYEQYF. The CDR3 DNA reads as TGTGCCAGCAGTTTAGGGGTAACCTACGAGCAGTACTTC.

At least ten counts were recorded for this clonotype. The chain combines TRBV10-3 with TRBJ1-1, with 8 bases identical to TRBD1. Trimming cost V 3 bases and J 5 bases; bases outside gene matches: 8. The CDR3 contains 15 residues. CDR1 ENHRY and CDR2 SYGVKD come from the germline V gene. CDR3 coding DNA: TGTGCCATCAGTGAATCCAGGGGGCAGATTACTGAAGCTTTCTTT. Amino acid sequence: CAISESRGQITEAFF.

This clonotype was observed a handful of times. The chain carries TRBV6-1 and TRBJ1-3; a possible D gene is TRBD1 (6 bases). The germline CDR1 and CDR2 sequences are MNHNS and SASEGT. Trimming removed 4 bases at V and 4 bases at J, with 17 bases between. The CDR3 is 16 residues long. The CDR3 DNA is TGTGCCAGCAGTGGCGGTAGGGGGGGATCCGGAAACACCATATATTTT. Its translation is CASSGGRGGSGNTIYF.

This chain's CDR3 is CASSKREILSGANVLTF. CDR3 nucleotides: TGTGCCAGCAGTAAGCGGGAGATCCTCTCTGGGGCCAACGTCCTGACTTTC. The chain uses TRBV25-1 and TRBJ2-6, with TRBD2 matching 8 bases. CDR3 size: 17 residues. Per germline, CDR1 MGHDK and CDR2 SYGVNS. The trim removed 5 bases at V and 0 bases at J, leaving 6 bases unmatched.

The table lists this clonotype with a few counts. The genes are TRBV20-1 and TRBJ2-3; D is perhaps TRBD1 (7 bases). This CDR3 spans 14 amino acids. The germline V and J ends were trimmed by 2 bases and 4 bases, with 13 bases remaining between them. Germline values: CDR1 DFQATT, CDR2 SNEGSKA (reference sequence). The CDR3 loop is CSARQGGRSDTQYF. The DNA for the CDR3 is TGCAGTGCTAGACAGGGGGGAAGATCAGATACGCAGTATTTT.

The chain carries TRBV28 and TRBJ2-7; unclear D gene. The germline V gene encodes CDR1 MDHEN and CDR2 SYDVKM. The V end lost 7 bases, the J end lost 2 bases, and 6 bases lay between the germline ends. The CDR3 has 11 amino acids. The CDR3 DNA reads as TGTGCCAGCACTTCAGCCTACGAGCAGTACTTC. Protein: CASTSAYEQYF. Using reference TRBV28 and TRBJ2-7 for the parts outside the CDR3, the full variable domain is DVKVTQSSRYLVKRTGEKVFLECVQDMDHENMFWYRQDPGLGLRLIYFSYDVKMKEKGDIPEGYSVSREKKERFSLILESASTNQTSMYLCASTSAYEQYFGPGTRLTVT.

This clonotype was seen more than once but under ten times. The chain is built from TRBV3-1 and TRBJ1-2; 8 positions agree with TRBD1. The V segment lost 2 bases and the J segment 8 bases; nucleotides outside the gene matches: 7. Germline V lookup: CDR1 LGHDT, CDR2 YNNKEL (reference sequence). CDR3 size: 14 residues. The CDR3 protein is CASSQLTGAKGYTF. CDR3 coding DNA: TGTGCCAGCAGCCAACTGACAGGGGCGAAGGGCTACACCTTC.

This clonotype came up many times. V gene TRBV5-4 combines with J gene TRBJ2-4; D call uncertain. This CDR3 comprises 12 residues. Trimming cost V 2 bases and J 6 bases, with 6 bases left between them. Per germline, CDR1 SGHNT and CDR2 YYREEE (reference sequence). CDR3 residues: CASSLGPNIQYF. CDR3 DNA sequence: TGTGCCAGCAGCTTAGGGCCAAACATTCAGTACTTC.

This clonotype is a singleton in its sample. The chain couples TRBV6-5 to TRBJ1-1; D call uncertain. V dropped 0 bases and J dropped 7 bases, with 9 bases sitting between them. The germline V gene has CDR1 MNHEY and CDR2 SVGAGI. The CDR3 loop spans 13 amino acids. The CDR3 protein is CASSYSTMGEAFF. The CDR3 DNA follows: TGTGCCAGCAGTTACTCGACGATGGGTGAAGCTTTCTTT.

This chain joins TRBV3-1 and TRBJ2-7; tentative D call: TRBD1 (6 bases). Germline CDR1 is LGHDT and CDR2 is YNNKEL (reference sequence). Trimming shortened V by 2 bases and J by 4 bases, and 12 bases separated the two germline ends. The CDR3 has 14 amino acids. CDR3 in amino acids: CASSQYGQNYEQYF. The CDR3 bases are TGTGCCAGCAGCCAATATGGACAGAATTACGAGCAGTACTTC.

This clonotype was counted ten times or more. V usage is TRBV29-1 and J usage is TRBJ2-3, with D possibly matching TRBD1 (6 bases). With 4 bases removed from V and 2 bases from J, the gap between germline ends came to 7 bases. CDR1 and CDR2 (germline): SQVTM, ANQGSEA. This CDR3 comprises 12 residues. The CDR3 coding sequence is TGCAGCGTTGCAGGGGACACAGATACGCAGTATTTT. It is translated as CSVAGDTDTQYF.

The rearrangement joins TRBV5-8 to TRBJ1-5; 10 positions agree with TRBD1. V lost 4 bases and J lost 0; bases outside the gene matches: 4. Germline CDR1 is SGHTS and CDR2 is YDEGEE. The CDR3 is 16 residues long. The CDR3 sequence is CASSGTGDYSNQPQHF. DNA of the CDR3: TGTGCCAGCAGCGGGACAGGGGACTATAGCAATCAGCCCCAGCATTTT.

This chain links TRBV14 with TRBJ2-5, with D hard to call. V was trimmed by 1 base and J by 7 bases, leaving 4 bases between them. The CDR3 covers 11 residues. Germline loops: CDR1 SGHDN, CDR2 FVKESK. The CDR3 here is CASSQGGTQYF. In DNA, the CDR3 is TGTGCCAGCAGCCAAGGAGGGACCCAGTACTTC.

This clonotype was counted at least ten times. This chain connects TRBV7-2 to TRBJ2-1; perhaps TRBD2 as D (6 bases). Germline CDR1 reads SGHTA; CDR2 reads FQGNSA. V lost 5 bases and J lost 14, with 19 bases in between. The CDR3 has 13 amino acids. This chain's CDR3 is CASSQLGAGMEFF. For the CDR3, the DNA is TGTGCCAGCAGCCAACTAGGGGCGGGGATGGAGTTCTTC.

The chain recombines TRBV4-3 with TRBJ2-3, with D hard to call. The V end lost 0 bases, the J end lost 6 bases, and 7 bases lay between the germline ends. This CDR3 is 13 amino acids long. Germline assignment: CDR1 LGHNA and CDR2 YSLEER. Here the CDR3 reads CASSQDTIDTQYF. CDR3 DNA sequence: TGCGCCAGCAGCCAAGATACCATCGATACGCAGTATTTT.

This clonotype was seen a handful of times. In nucleotides, the CDR3 is TGCAGTGCTAGAGATCTTAGAGGAGAGAATCAGCCCCAGCATTTT. Its translation is CSARDLRGENQPQHF. This sequence joins TRBV20-1 and TRBJ1-5; D call uncertain. Trimming took 0 bases from V and 4 from J, leaving 13 bases between them. This CDR3 comprises 15 residues. CDR1 and CDR2 from the germline V gene are DFQATT and SNEGSKA (reference sequence).

The table lists this clonotype with a few counts. The chain is built from TRBV10-2 and TRBJ2-6, with D perhaps being TRBD1 or TRBD2 (6 bases each). Germline CDR1 WSHSY, CDR2 SAAADI. The CDR3 totals 17 residues. The V gene lost 4 bases and the J gene lost 2 bases, with 15 bases spanning the gap. CDR3 amino acids: CASSAPTGAAGANVLTF. The CDR3 DNA sequence: TGCGCCAGCAGTGCCCCCACGGGGGCGGCTGGGGCCAACGTCCTGACTTTC.

This chain links TRBV7-2 with TRBJ2-1; D not certain. Trimming stripped 4 bases from V and 2 bases from J, with 3 bases between. This CDR3 spans 12 amino acids. The germline CDR1 and CDR2 sequences are SGHTA and FQGNSA. CDR3: CASSSPYNEQFF. The CDR3 bases are TGTGCCAGCAGCTCCCCCTACAATGAGCAGTTCTTC.